The T cell receptor (beta chain) described here comes from a study of somatic mutations in cytotoxic T cells in rheumatoid arthritis. Background on the study: Patient blood (approximately 30 ml EDTA) was collected right after diagnosis, preceding any treatment. Findings of the study overall: Antigenic targets recognized by the expanded CD8+ clones remained undetermined.

The protocol was immunoSEQ multiplex PCR, while the TCRdb copy is restricted to in-frame clones and leaves out a portion. Of 15,000 to 20,000 clones listed, just under 80% were seen once; the top ten hold 22%. There are 16 residues in the CDR3. Each population, CD4+ and CD8+ cells, was isolated by positive magnetic bead selection and checked for purity by flow cytometry. A remark on this clone: No antigen is known for it.

The rearrangement links TRBV1 to TRBJ1-5; TRBD1 is taken as the D call from the table, unchecked against the DNA. TRBV1 is reported as a pseudogene. The sample was CD8+ T cells sorted from blood. This TCR derives from an adult with rheumatoid arthritis. The CDR3 DNA reads as TGCACCAGCAGCCAAGATCTTGCAGACAGGGGACAGCCCCAGCATTTT. It translates to CTSSQDLADRGQPQHF.